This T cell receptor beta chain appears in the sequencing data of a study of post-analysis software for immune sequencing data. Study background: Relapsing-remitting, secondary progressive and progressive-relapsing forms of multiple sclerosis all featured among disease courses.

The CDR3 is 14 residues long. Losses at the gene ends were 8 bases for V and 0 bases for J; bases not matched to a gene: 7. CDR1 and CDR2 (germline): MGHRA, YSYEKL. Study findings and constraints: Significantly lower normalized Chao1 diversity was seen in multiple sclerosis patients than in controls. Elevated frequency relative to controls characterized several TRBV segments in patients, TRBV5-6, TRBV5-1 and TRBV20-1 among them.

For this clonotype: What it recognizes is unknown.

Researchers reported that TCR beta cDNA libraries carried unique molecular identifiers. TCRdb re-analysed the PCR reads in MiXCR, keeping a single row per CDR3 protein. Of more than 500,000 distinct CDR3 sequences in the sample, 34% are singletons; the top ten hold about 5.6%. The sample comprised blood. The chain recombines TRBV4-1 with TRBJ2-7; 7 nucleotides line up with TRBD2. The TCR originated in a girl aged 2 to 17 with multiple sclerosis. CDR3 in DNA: TGCGCCAGCCGTCGTGGGGGGGACTCCTACGAGCAGTACTTC. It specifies CASRRGGDSYEQYF.